This is a list of T cell receptor beta chains from one sample in a study of T cells in Graves' hyperthyroidism and ophthalmopathy. TCRdb called the multiplex PCR reads again in MiXCR, with one record for every CDR3 protein. This sample yields 300,000 to 400,000 distinct CDR3 sequences, of which about 15% are seen a single time; roughly 11% belongs to the top ten. The sample comprised blood. These receptors all stem from a woman aged 60-75 years with Graves' hyperthyroidism. Each CDR3 is given with its conserved first and last residue. Each record gives: J gene, V gene, CDR3 protein.

J gene: TRBJ1-1; V gene: TRBV6-1; CDR3 protein: CASTPTGKNTEAFF
J gene: TRBJ2-7; V gene: TRBV11-2; CDR3 protein: CASRTPWDRGRTEQYF
J gene: TRBJ1-1; V gene: TRBV6-5; CDR3 protein: CASSYSLRGEGSGGTEAFF
J gene: TRBJ2-1; V gene: TRBV3-1; CDR3 protein: CASSQPGLAGRGEQFF
J gene: TRBJ1-1; V gene: TRBV10-3; CDR3 protein: CAISGQSGLNTEAFF
J gene: TRBJ2-7; V gene: TRBV12-3/TRBV12-4; CDR3 protein: CASSLNEQYF
J gene: TRBJ2-7; V gene: TRBV11-2; CDR3 protein: CASSPSGTELYEQYF
J gene: TRBJ2-1; V gene: TRBV29-1; CDR3 protein: CSVSPSYNEQFF
J gene: TRBJ1-1; V gene: TRBV29-1; CDR3 protein: CSVNVHTEAFF
J gene: TRBJ1-2; V gene: TRBV28; CDR3 protein: CASSFFRGYTF
J gene: TRBJ1-3; V gene: TRBV10-2; CDR3 protein: CASSEDSPGRSGNTIYF
J gene: TRBJ2-3; V gene: TRBV5-6; CDR3 protein: CASSLRTGFTDTQYF
J gene: TRBJ1-2; V gene: TRBV6-2/TRBV6-3; CDR3 protein: CASSTGGATGVVGYTF
J gene: TRBJ2-1; V gene: TRBV11-2; CDR3 protein: CASSLIGGLAGGPGSHNEQFF
J gene: TRBJ2-5; V gene: TRBV5-8; CDR3 protein: CASSPLTGGGETQYF
J gene: TRBJ2-7; V gene: TRBV2; CDR3 protein: CASGVDLVVGEQYF
J gene: TRBJ2-3; V gene: TRBV7-9; CDR3 protein: CASSLVGISDTQYF
J gene: TRBJ2-4; V gene: TRBV20-1; CDR3 protein: CSASRDRGLSKNIQYF
J gene: TRBJ2-3; V gene: TRBV15; CDR3 protein: CATSGGADTQYF
J gene: TRBJ2-3; V gene: TRBV11-2; CDR3 protein: CASRTGTSGRDTQYF
J gene: TRBJ2-3; V gene: TRBV7-9; CDR3 protein: CASSLATFSTDTQYF
J gene: TRBJ1-1; V gene: TRBV3-1; CDR3 protein: CASTRRTGGTEAFF
J gene: TRBJ2-7; V gene: TRBV5-1; CDR3 protein: CASSLSRDTSYEQYF
J gene: TRBJ2-1; V gene: TRBV12-3/TRBV12-4; CDR3 protein: CASLVGRYNEQFF